This is a list of T cell receptor beta chains from one sample in a study of blood T cell repertoires in COVID-19. Some clones are missing from TCRdb's copy, which holds only in-frame ones; the method was immunoSEQ multiplex PCR. The data hold roughly 250,000 clones, with more than 70% observed a single time. Specimen: peripheral blood. The origin of the receptors is a middle-aged woman who had recovered from COVID-19. Both conserved end residues are part of each CDR3. D genes are given only for firm matches. Size is omitted from some rows. Given values are once, few, many or a class for expanded clones.

>TRBV19|TRBJ2-3|NA|NA
TGTGCCACCACCGGTGGGCAGGGGTCCCTCACAGATACGCAGTATTTT
CATTGGQGSLTDTQYF
>TRBV15|TRBJ1-5|TRBD1|NA
TGTGCCACCAGGCCACAGGGGGCTGGGAGCAATCAGCCCCAGCATTTT
CATRPQGAGSNQPQHF
>TRBV30|TRBJ2-5|NA|NA
TGTGCCTGGAGTGTGGGGCTGGGCGAGACCCAGTACTTC
CAWSVGLGETQYF
>TRBV7-2|TRBJ2-7|NA|NA
TGTGCCAGCAGCTTAGGGCCAGATTCCTACGAGCAGTACTTC
CASSLGPDSYEQYF
>TRBV6-2/TRBV6-3|TRBJ2-2|NA|NA
TGTGCCAGCACCCCTAGAAGGAGGGACACCGGGGAGCTGTTTTTT
CASTPRRRDTGELFF
>TRBV7-9|TRBJ2-5|NA|NA
TGTGCCAGCAGCTTAGGGACGTGGGGTAGCGGAGGGGAAGAGACCCAGTACTTC
CASSLGTWGSGGEETQYF
>TRBV28|TRBJ1-2|NA|NA
TGTGCCAGCAGCCCGGACACGAACTATGGCTACACCTTC
CASSPDTNYGYTF
>TRBV27|TRBJ1-6|NA|once
TGTGCCAGCAGTCGAGCGGGGAGCTCCTATAATTCACCCCTCCACTTT
CASSRAGSSYNSPLHF
>TRBV30|TRBJ1-1|TRBD1|NA
TGTGCCCACGGGAAGGGGGCTGTGGCCACTGAAGCTTTCTTT
CAHGKGAVATEAFF
>TRBV24-1|TRBJ2-6|NA|NA
TGTGCCACCAGTGACCCACGGTCAACCGGGGCCAACGTCCTGACTTTC
CATSDPRSTGANVLTF
>TRBV6-6|TRBJ1-2|NA|NA
TGTGCCAGCGGGGGGGTACAGACCCACTATGGCTACACCTTC
CASGGVQTHYGYTF
>TRBV6-1|TRBJ1-1|NA|NA
TGTGCCAGCAGTGAAGGGGCCGGCGGAGGGACCGGGGCTGAAGCTTTCTTT
CASSEGAGGGTGAEAFF
>TRBV28|TRBJ2-5|NA|NA
TGTGCCAGCAGTTCAACCCAGGCGGGCCAAGAGACCCAGTACTTC
CASSSTQAGQETQYF
>TRBV5-4|TRBJ2-1|NA|NA
TGTGCCAGCAGCTTGGGAGGAGCGATGGCCTACAATGAGCAGTTCTTC
CASSLGGAMAYNEQFF
>TRBV19|TRBJ2-1|TRBD1|once
TGTGCCAGTAGTATACTCGGGACAGGGCAGTTCTTC
CASSILGTGQFF
>TRBV6-1|TRBJ1-1|NA|NA
TGTGCCAGCAGTGAAGCGGGCCCTGAAGCTTTCTTT
CASSEAGPEAFF